This record concerns one TCR beta chain sequence. No antigen is known for it. The sample comes from a study of spatial heterogeneity in lung cancer. Study details: Patients with untreated early-stage non-small cell lung cancer, numbering 55 to 80, were the donors. More than eight raw reads, on average, carried each unique TCR and UMI combination. Findings and limits, study-wide: Ubiquitous expanded tumor TCRs showed up in blood more at resection than follow-up.

The CDR3 is 14 residues long. Per germline, CDR1 DFQATT and CDR2 SNEGSKA (reference sequence). The V gene lost 3 bases and the J gene lost 3 bases, with 11 bases spanning the gap. Regarding time point: blood at routine non-recurrence follow-up after resection. The authors sequenced whole RNA from tumor, nontumor lung or frozen PBMC without sorting. In the library, each TCR cDNA molecule bore its own unique molecular identifier. TCRdb redid the calling of the 5' RACE reads with MiXCR, one entry per CDR3 protein. The repertoire holds under 150,000 distinct CDR3 sequences, 9% to 15% seen once, with around 16% in the top ten.

The TCR was taken from a male donor with early-stage non-small cell lung cancer. This specimen consisted of PBMCs, obtained at follow-up. The chain combines TRBV20-1 with TRBJ1-4, with D perhaps TRBD1 (5 bases). CDR3 sequence (DNA): TGCAGTGCTAGTTACAGGCAATCTAATGAAAAACTGTTTTTT. As protein: CSASYRQSNEKLFF.